This T cell receptor beta chain was captured in a study of blood T cell repertoires in COVID-19. Overall study: The origin of the acute and convalescent COVID-19 samples was the United States, Italy and Spain. Sources were T cells, B-cell-depleted T cells, or PBMCs; the material itself was cDNA or gDNA.

Trimming cost V 4 bases and J 7 bases; bases outside gene matches: 22. The CDR3 consists of 20 residues. Germline loops: CDR1 KGHSH, CDR2 LQKENI. Libraries were prepared by immunoSEQ multiplex PCR; TCRdb keeps only in-frame clonotypes and omits some of them. The sample consists of around 250,000 clones, about 89% of them appearing once. V is TRBV18 and J is TRBJ1-2; 12 bases fit TRBD1. The sequencing input was peripheral blood. This receptor was identified in a man aged 35-49 years with active or convalescent COVID-19. This CDR3 reads CASSLEPGQGANFLWSGYTF. CDR3 coding DNA: TGTGCCAGCTCACTTGAACCGGGACAGGGGGCGAATTTCCTATGGAGTGGCTACACCTTC.